This TCR beta chain was captured by sequencing in a study of CD8 T cells in Susac syndrome. The CDR3 runs 13 residues. Germline values: CDR1 SQVTM, CDR2 ANQGSEA. V was pared by 4 bases and J by 4 bases, with 10 bases between. Random-hexamer reverse transcription was applied to roughly 0.5 to 1 ug RNA. TCRdb itself ran the immunoSEQ multiplex PCR reads through MiXCR, one entry per CDR3 protein. The table has approximately 160,000 distinct CDR3 sequences, more than 95% seen once. The TCR originated in a human donor with Susac syndrome. Source material: CD4+ T cells from PBMCs. The J gene is TRBJ1-4, the V gene TRBV29-1; D possibly corresponds to TRBD1 (5 bases). The CDR3 nucleotides read TGCAGCGTTGGCGCCGGGGGTAATGAAAAACTGTTTTTT. Translated, it gives CSVGAGGNEKLFF. The whole variable domain, remainder taken from reference TRBV29-1 and TRBJ1-4, is SAVISQKPSRDICQRGTSLTIQCQVDSQVTMMFWYRQQPGQSLTLIATANQGSEATYESGFVIDKFPISRPNLTFSTLTVSNMSPEDSSIYLCSVGAGGNEKLFFGSGTQLSVL.